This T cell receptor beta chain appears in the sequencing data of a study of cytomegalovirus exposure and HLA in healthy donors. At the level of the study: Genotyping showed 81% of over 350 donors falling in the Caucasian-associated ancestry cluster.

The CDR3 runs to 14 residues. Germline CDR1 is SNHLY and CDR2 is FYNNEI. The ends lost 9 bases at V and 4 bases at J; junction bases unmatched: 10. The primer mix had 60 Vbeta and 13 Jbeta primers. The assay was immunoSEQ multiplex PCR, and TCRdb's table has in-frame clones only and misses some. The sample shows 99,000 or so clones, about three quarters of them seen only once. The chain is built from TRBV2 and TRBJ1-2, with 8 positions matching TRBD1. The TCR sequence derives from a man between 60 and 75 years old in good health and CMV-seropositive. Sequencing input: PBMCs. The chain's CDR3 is CARASGQGIYGYTF. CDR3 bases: TGTGCCAGGGCAAGCGGACAGGGCATCTATGGCTACACCTTC.